The next 2 T cell receptor beta chains were all read from a single sample in a study of cytomegalovirus exposure and HLA in healthy donors. The PCR had 60 Vbeta and 13 Jbeta primers. The data were produced by immunoSEQ multiplex PCR, yet TCRdb's version contains in-frame clones alone and is incomplete. Of 150,000 to 200,000 clones in the sample, more than 60% were seen once. Sample: PBMCs. These receptors were taken from a woman between 45 and 65 years old in good health and CMV-seropositive.

This chain joins TRBV7-3 and TRBJ2-3, with D hard to call. V gave up 1 base and J gave up 0 bases, with 8 bases separating them. The CDR3 has 15 amino acids. Germline CDR1 reads SGHTA; CDR2 reads FQGTGA. In nucleotides, the CDR3 is TGTGCCAGCAGCTTAATAGCTGCTAGCACAGATACGCAGTATTTT. Protein: CASSLIAASTDTQYF.

This chain links TRBV7-3 with TRBJ2-5; possible D gene TRBD2, 5 bases. CDR1 is SGHTA and CDR2 is FQGTGA in the germline V gene. The CDR3 length is 15 residues. V dropped 2 bases and J dropped 4 bases, with 14 bases sitting between them. CDR3 DNA: TGTGCCAGCAGCTTAGGGGTCAGCGGAGGAGAGACCCAGTACTTC. It codes for CASSLGVSGGETQYF.